This TCR beta chain was profiled in a study of T cells expressing NK-cell markers. TCRdb derives one entry per CDR3 protein from the 5' RACE reads, leaving out DNA. The table lists around 550,000 distinct CDR3 sequences. The clonotype originates from a man aged 18 to 30 in good health. The sequenced sample was blood T cells: a sorted CD56 or NKG2C T cell subset, CD4+ or CD8+ T cells, or bulk PBMC T cells (not recorded which).

The CDR3 loop is CASSLGSGSNTGELFF. The gene calls are TRBV7-9 and TRBJ2-2. Per germline, CDR1 SEHNR and CDR2 FQNEAQ (reference sequence). The CDR3 length is 16 residues. Full variable domain (missing parts from reference TRBV7-9 and TRBJ2-2): DTGVSQNPRHKITKRGQNVTFRCDPISEHNRLYWYRQTLGQGPEFLTYFQNEAQLEKSRLLSDRFSAERPKGSFSTLEIQRTEQGDSAMYLCASSLGSGSNTGELFFGEGSRLTVL.